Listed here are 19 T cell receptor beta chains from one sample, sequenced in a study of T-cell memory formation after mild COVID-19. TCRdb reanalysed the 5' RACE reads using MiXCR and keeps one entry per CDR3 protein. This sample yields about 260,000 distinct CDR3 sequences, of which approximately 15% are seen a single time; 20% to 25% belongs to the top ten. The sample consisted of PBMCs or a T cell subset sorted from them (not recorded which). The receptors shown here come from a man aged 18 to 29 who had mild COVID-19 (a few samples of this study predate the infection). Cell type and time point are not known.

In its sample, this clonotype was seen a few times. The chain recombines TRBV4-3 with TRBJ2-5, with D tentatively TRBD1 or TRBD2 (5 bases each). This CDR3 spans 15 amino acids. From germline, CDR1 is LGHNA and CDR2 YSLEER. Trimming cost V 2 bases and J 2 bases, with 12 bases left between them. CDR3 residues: CASSQIWGKQETQYF. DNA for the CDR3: TGCGCCAGCAGCCAAATTTGGGGGAAACAAGAGACCCAGTACTTC.

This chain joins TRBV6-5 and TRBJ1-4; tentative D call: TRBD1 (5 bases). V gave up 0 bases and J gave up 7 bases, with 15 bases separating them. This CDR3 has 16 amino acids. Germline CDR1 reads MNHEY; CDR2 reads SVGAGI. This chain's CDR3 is CASSYSMGPRFEKLFF. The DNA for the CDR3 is TGTGCCAGCAGTTACTCGATGGGACCCCGTTTTGAAAAACTGTTTTTT.

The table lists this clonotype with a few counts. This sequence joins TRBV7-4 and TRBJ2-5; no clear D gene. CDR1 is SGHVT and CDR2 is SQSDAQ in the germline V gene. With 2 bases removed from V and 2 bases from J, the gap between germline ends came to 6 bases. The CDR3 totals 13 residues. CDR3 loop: CASSLMRQETQYF. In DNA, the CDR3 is TGTGCCAGCAGCTTAATGCGACAAGAGACCCAGTACTTC.

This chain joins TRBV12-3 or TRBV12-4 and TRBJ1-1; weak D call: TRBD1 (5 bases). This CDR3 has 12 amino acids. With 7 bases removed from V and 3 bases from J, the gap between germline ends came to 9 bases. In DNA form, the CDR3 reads TGTGCCAGCACCCTGGGGGACACTGAAGCTTTCTTT. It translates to CASTLGDTEAFF.

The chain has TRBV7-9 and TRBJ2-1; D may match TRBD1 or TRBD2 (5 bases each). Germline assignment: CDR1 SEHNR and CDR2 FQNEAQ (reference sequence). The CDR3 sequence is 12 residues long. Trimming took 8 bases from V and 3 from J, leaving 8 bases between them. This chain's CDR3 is CASGGDYNEQFF. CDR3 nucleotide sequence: TGTGCCAGCGGGGGTGACTACAATGAGCAGTTCTTC.

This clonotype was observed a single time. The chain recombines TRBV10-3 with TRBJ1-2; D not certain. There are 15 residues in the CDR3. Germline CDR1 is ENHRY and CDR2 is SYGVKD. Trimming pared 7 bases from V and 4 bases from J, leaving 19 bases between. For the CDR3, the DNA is TGTGCCATCACTCCGCGGACGGCAGGCCTCTATGGCTACACCTTC. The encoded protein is CAITPRTAGLYGYTF.

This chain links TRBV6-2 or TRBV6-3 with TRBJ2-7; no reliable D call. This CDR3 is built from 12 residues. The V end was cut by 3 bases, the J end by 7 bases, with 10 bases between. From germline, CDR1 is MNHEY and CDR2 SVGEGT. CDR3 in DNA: TGTGCCAGCAGTTATGGTGGTGGAGAGCAGTACTTC. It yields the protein CASSYGGGEQYF.

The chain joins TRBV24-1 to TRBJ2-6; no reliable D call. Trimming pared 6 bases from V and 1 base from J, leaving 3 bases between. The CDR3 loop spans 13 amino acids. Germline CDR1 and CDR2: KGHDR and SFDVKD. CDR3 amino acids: CATSQSGANVLTF. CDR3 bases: TGTGCCACCAGTCAATCTGGGGCCAACGTCCTGACTTTC.

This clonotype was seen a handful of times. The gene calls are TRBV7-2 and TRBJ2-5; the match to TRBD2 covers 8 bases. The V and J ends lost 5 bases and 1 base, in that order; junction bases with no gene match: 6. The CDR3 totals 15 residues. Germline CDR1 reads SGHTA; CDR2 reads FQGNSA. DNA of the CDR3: TGTGCCAGCAGCCCCTGGGCGGGGGGCCAAGAGACCCAGTACTTC. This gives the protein CASSPWAGGQETQYF. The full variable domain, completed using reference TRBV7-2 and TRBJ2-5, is GAGVSQSPSNKVTEKGKDVELRCDPISGHTALYWYRQSLGQGLEFLIYFQGNSAPDKSGLPSDRFSAERTGGSVSTLTIQRTQQEDSAVYLCASSPWAGGQETQYFGPGTRLLVL.

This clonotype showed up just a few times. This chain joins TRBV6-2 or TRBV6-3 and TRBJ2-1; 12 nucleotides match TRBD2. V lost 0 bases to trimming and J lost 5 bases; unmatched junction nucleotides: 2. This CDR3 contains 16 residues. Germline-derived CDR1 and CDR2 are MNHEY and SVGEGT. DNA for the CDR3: TGTGCCAGCAGTTACTCGTCTAGCGGGGGGGACAATGAGCAGTTCTTC. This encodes CASSYSSSGGDNEQFF.

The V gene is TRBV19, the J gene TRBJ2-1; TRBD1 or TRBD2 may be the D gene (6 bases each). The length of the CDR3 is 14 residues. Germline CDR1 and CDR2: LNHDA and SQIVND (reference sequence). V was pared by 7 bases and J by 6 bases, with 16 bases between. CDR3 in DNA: TGTGCCAGTAATCGAAGGGGGGTCAGCAATGAGCAGTTCTTC. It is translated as CASNRRGVSNEQFF.

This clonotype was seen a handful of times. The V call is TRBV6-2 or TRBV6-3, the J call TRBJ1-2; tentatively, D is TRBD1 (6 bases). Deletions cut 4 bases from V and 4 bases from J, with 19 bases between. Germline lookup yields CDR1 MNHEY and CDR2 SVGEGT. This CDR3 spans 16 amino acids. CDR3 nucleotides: TGTGCCAGCAGTTCCGAACAGGGCCGCGGACCCTATGGCTACACCTTC. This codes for CASSSEQGRGPYGYTF.

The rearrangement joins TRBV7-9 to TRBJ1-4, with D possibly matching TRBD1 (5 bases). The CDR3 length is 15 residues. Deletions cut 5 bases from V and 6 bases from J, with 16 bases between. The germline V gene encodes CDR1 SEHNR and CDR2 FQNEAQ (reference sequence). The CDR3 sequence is CASSRPGLKDEKLFF. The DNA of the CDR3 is TGTGCCAGCAGCCGTCCGGGACTTAAGGATGAAAAACTGTTTTTT.

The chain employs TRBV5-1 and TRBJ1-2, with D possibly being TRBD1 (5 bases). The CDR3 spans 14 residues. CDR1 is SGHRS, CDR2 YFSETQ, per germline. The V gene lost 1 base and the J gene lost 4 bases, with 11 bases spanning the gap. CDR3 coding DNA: TGCGCCAGCAGCTTGTCACCGGGGGTCTATGGCTACACCTTC. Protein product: CASSLSPGVYGYTF.

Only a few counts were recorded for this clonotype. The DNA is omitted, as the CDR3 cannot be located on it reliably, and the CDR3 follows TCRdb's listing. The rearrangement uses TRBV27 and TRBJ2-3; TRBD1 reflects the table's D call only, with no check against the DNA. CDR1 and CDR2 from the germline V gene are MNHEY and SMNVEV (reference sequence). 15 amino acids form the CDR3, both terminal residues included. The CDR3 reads CASSTSTGVTDTQYF.

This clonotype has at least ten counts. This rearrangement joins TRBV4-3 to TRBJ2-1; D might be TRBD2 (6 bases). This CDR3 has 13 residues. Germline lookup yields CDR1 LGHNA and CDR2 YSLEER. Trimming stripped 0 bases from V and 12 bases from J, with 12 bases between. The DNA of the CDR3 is TGCGCCAGCAGCCAAGAGTCGTGGGGACTGCAGTTCTTC. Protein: CASSQESWGLQFF.

The CDR3 sequence is CASSEGGLLRAFF. DNA of the CDR3: TGTGCCAGCAGTGAAGGGGGTCTCCTCCGCGCTTTCTTT. The chain combines TRBV2 with TRBJ1-1; D is ambiguous. Between the trimmed V and J ends, which lost 1 base and 11 bases, there was a span of 14 bases. The CDR3 consists of 13 residues. Germline V gives CDR1 SNHLY, CDR2 FYNNEI.

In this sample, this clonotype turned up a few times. The CDR3 loop is CATSESREANTGELFF. DNA for the CDR3: TGTGCCACCAGTGAGAGCAGGGAAGCGAACACCGGGGAGCTGTTTTTT. This chain connects TRBV24-1 to TRBJ2-2, with TRBD1 as a possible D gene (5 bases). The V gene lost 4 bases and the J gene lost 0 bases, with 11 bases spanning the gap. CDR1 and CDR2 (germline): KGHDR, SFDVKD. CDR3 length equals 16 residues.

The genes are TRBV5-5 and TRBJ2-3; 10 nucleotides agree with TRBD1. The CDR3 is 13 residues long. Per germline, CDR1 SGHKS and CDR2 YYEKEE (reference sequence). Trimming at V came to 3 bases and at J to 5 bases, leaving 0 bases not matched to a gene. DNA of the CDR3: TGTGCCAGCAGCTGGGACAGGGGAGATACGCAGTATTTT. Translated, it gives CASSWDRGDTQYF.